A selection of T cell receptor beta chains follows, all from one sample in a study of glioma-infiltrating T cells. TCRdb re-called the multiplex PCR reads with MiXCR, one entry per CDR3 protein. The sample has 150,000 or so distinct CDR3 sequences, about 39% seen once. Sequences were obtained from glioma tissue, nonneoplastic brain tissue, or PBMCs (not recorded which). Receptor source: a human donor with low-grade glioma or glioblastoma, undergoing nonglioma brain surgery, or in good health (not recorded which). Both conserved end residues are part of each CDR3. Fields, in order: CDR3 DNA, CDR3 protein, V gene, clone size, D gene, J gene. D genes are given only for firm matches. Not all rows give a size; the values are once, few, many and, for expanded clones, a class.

TGTGCCACCAAGGTGTTGGACAGGGGGCTTGGCTACACCTTC,CATKVLDRGLGYTF,TRBV6-6,.,TRBD1,TRBJ1-2
TGTGCCAGCACTGGGGGGCAAGAGACCCAGTACTTC,CASTGGQETQYF,TRBV12-3/TRBV12-4,.,.,TRBJ2-5
TGTGCCAGCGGAACAGGGGACGCGAACACTGAAGCTTTCTTT,CASGTGDANTEAFF,TRBV9,many,TRBD1,TRBJ1-1
TGTGCCAGCAGTTATATGGGGCGCATCGGCTACACCTTC,CASSYMGRIGYTF,TRBV6-2/TRBV6-3,few,.,TRBJ1-2
TGTGCCAGCACAACGTCTAGCACAGATACGCAGTATTTT,CASTTSSTDTQYF,TRBV27,.,.,TRBJ2-3
TGTGCCAGCAGTTACTCTACCACCCGATACAATGAGCAGTTCTTC,CASSYSTTRYNEQFF,TRBV6-2/TRBV6-3,many,.,TRBJ2-1
TGTGCCAGCAGTTTAGACACCCCGGAGACCCAGTACTTC,CASSLDTPETQYF,TRBV12-3/TRBV12-4,.,.,TRBJ2-5
TGTGCCAGCAGCTTGGTGGGGGACTACGAGCAGTACTTC,CASSLVGDYEQYF,TRBV7-2,.,.,TRBJ2-7
TGCAGTGTTCCCCTTAGAGGACAGCAGTATGGCTACACCTTC,CSVPLRGQQYGYTF,TRBV20-1,few,.,TRBJ1-2
TGTGCCATCAGTGAGAGACTAGCGGGGGTTGACAATGAGCAGTTCTTC,CAISERLAGVDNEQFF,TRBV10-3,.,TRBD2,TRBJ2-1
TGCAGTGCTAGGAAAGAACCGAACACCGGGGAGCTGTTTTTT,CSARKEPNTGELFF,TRBV20-1,once,.,TRBJ2-2
TGTGCCAGCACCGCAGACAGGATCAACACTGAAGCTTTCTTT,CASTADRINTEAFF,TRBV7-2,.,.,TRBJ1-1
TGTGCCAGCAGTTTAGGTCCGAGCACAGATACGCAGTATTTT,CASSLGPSTDTQYF,TRBV12-3/TRBV12-4,.,.,TRBJ2-3
TGTGCCAGCAGTCCTCCAGCCGATGAGCAGTTCTTC,CASSPPADEQFF,TRBV28,few,.,TRBJ2-1
TGTGCCAGCAGTTTAGTTGTCTCTCCCCTCAACAATGAGCAGTTCTTC,CASSLVVSPLNNEQFF,TRBV12-3/TRBV12-4,.,.,TRBJ2-1
TGTGCCAGCCTCATCTACGAGCAGTACTTC,CASLIYEQYF,TRBV6-1,.,.,TRBJ2-7
TGCGCCAGCAGCCCAAACAGGGACCTCTATGGCTACACCTTC,CASSPNRDLYGYTF,TRBV4-3,few,.,TRBJ1-2
TGTGCCAGCAGGGAAGATTCAACTAATGAAAAACTGTTTTTT,CASREDSTNEKLFF,TRBV6-5,.,.,TRBJ1-4
TGCGCCAGCAGCTTCGGACTAGCGGGAGGACGATACGAGCAGTACTTC,CASSFGLAGGRYEQYF,TRBV4-3,few,TRBD2,TRBJ2-7
TGTGCCAGCAGCCTCCCCGGGACAGGTGGTGGCTACACCTTC,CASSLPGTGGGYTF,TRBV7-2,few,TRBD1,TRBJ1-2
TGTGCCACCAGCCAAGCGGGGGGCCACTATACGCAGTATTTT,CATSQAGGHYTQYF,TRBV15,few,TRBD2,TRBJ2-3
TGTGCCAGCAGCCGAAGACAGGTCAGCACAGATACGCAGTATTTT,CASSRRQVSTDTQYF,TRBV7-2,.,.,TRBJ2-3
TGTGCCAGCAGCCGGGCCCAGAGGAATGAGCAGTTCTTC,CASSRAQRNEQFF,TRBV6-2/TRBV6-3,few,.,TRBJ2-1
TGTGCCAGCACCCTGCGGGGGGCCACAGATACGCAGTATTTT,CASTLRGATDTQYF,TRBV2,.,TRBD2,TRBJ2-3
TGTGCCAGCAGCTTAGCGGGAGGACGCAATGAGCAGTTCTTC,CASSLAGGRNEQFF,TRBV7-2,few,.,TRBJ2-1
TGTGCCAGCAGCTCTTTGAGCGGGAGGGTAGGGTACAATGAGCAGTTCTTC,CASSSLSGRVGYNEQFF,TRBV7-2,few,TRBD2,TRBJ2-1
TGCAGTGCTCCGGGACTCCCGTCCTACGAGCAGTACTTC,CSAPGLPSYEQYF,TRBV20-1,few,.,TRBJ2-7
TGCAGTGCTAACAAAGGACAGGGGGGTCAGCCCCAGCATTTT,CSANKGQGGQPQHF,TRBV20-1,.,TRBD1,TRBJ1-5
TGTGCCAGCATGCCGGGACAGGTCACAGATACGCAGTATTTT,CASMPGQVTDTQYF,TRBV6-1,many,TRBD1,TRBJ2-3
TGTGCCAGCAGCAGGACTAGCGGGTATTACGGGGAGCTGTTTTTT,CASSRTSGYYGELFF,TRBV6-1,few,TRBD2,TRBJ2-2
TGCGCCAGCAGCCAAGGAGTAGGGATGACCACTGAAGCTTTCTTT,CASSQGVGMTTEAFF,TRBV4-1,few,.,TRBJ1-1
TGTGCCAGCAGTCCCGGACTAGCGGGGGAAAATGAGCAGTTCTTC,CASSPGLAGENEQFF,TRBV6-4,once,TRBD2,TRBJ2-1
TGTGCCAGCAGCGTAGACGGACAACTCACCGGGGAGCTGTTTTTT,CASSVDGQLTGELFF,TRBV9,.,.,TRBJ2-2
TGTGCCAGCAGTTTCCAGGTGTTGGTGGCCGATGAGCAGTTCTTC,CASSFQVLVADEQFF,TRBV12-3/TRBV12-4,.,.,TRBJ2-1
TGTGCCAGCAGCTTGAACTCTTGGACGGGGAACACTGAAGCTTTCTTT,CASSLNSWTGNTEAFF,TRBV7-2,.,.,TRBJ1-1
TGTGCCAGCAGCCAAGAAATGACGGGAGTGGGCACAGATACGCAGTATTTT,CASSQEMTGVGTDTQYF,TRBV4-2,few,.,TRBJ2-3
TGTACCAGCAGTTACTCGGGACAGGGGTACAATGAGCAGTTCTTC,CTSSYSGQGYNEQFF,TRBV6-6,.,TRBD1,TRBJ2-1
TGCAGTGCTAGAGATCGGCTTGGAGGGACAGGGGTACGATATGGCTACACCTTC,CSARDRLGGTGVRYGYTF,TRBV20-1,.,TRBD1,TRBJ1-2
TGTGCCACCAGCAGCCCCCCGAAGACCCAGTACTTC,CATSSPPKTQYF,TRBV15,.,.,TRBJ2-5
TGTGCCAGCAGTTCCCCGCCAGTGGATACGCAGTATTTT,CASSSPPVDTQYF,TRBV6-1,many,.,TRBJ2-3
TGTGCCAGCAGTAGCGGGGGGCCTTACGAGCAGTACTTC,CASSSGGPYEQYF,TRBV15,few,TRBD2,TRBJ2-7
TGTGCCAGCAGATATCGGCATTCTTCCAATGAGCAGTTCTTC,CASRYRHSSNEQFF,TRBV2,.,.,TRBJ2-1
TGTGCCAGCAAGGCGGGAGGGTCAGATACGCAGTATTTT,CASKAGGSDTQYF,TRBV4-2,.,TRBD2,TRBJ2-3
TGTGCCAGCAGTCGGCGGACAGGGGCCAATTCACCCCTCCACTTT,CASSRRTGANSPLHF,TRBV28,.,TRBD1,TRBJ1-6
TGCGCCAGCAGCCACCGATCCAATGAGCAGTTCTTC,CASSHRSNEQFF,TRBV4-1,.,.,TRBJ2-1
TGTGCCAGCAGTCCCGAAGGGCTAACTGAAGCTTTCTTT,CASSPEGLTEAFF,TRBV6-1,many,.,TRBJ1-1
TGTGCCAGCATCCTCGGACCGGATAATTCACCCCTCCACTTT,CASILGPDNSPLHF,TRBV12-3/TRBV12-4,.,.,TRBJ1-6
TGTGCCAGCACCCGCTGGGGGGAGGGAGCTAACTATGGCTACACCTTC,CASTRWGEGANYGYTF,TRBV27,.,.,TRBJ1-2
TGCAGTGCTAGTAATTCCTGGCAGGTAATTTACAATGAGCAGTTCTTC,CSASNSWQVIYNEQFF,TRBV20-1,.,.,TRBJ2-1
TGTGCCAGCAGCGTCTATACGGAGACCCAGTACTTC,CASSVYTETQYF,TRBV7-2,few,.,TRBJ2-5
TGTGCCAGCAGCTCAGGGACAGTGGCCTCACCCCTCCACTTT,CASSSGTVASPLHF,TRBV11-1,few,TRBD1,TRBJ1-6
TGCAGCGTTGAAATGGGGGCCCCGCAAGAGACCCAGTACTTC,CSVEMGAPQETQYF,TRBV29-1,.,.,TRBJ2-5
TGCAGTGCGGACCGACGGGTTACAGGCGCAGATACGCAGTATTTT,CSADRRVTGADTQYF,TRBV20-1,.,.,TRBJ2-3
TGTGCCAGCAGTTTAATTGTCGCAGAGCAGTCACCCCTCCACTTT,CASSLIVAEQSPLHF,TRBV28,few,.,TRBJ1-6
TGTGCCAGCAGTTTTGCGTTCATGAACACTGAAGCTTTCTTT,CASSFAFMNTEAFF,TRBV28,.,.,TRBJ1-1
TGTGCCAGCAGCCGACGTCAGGGGGCCTATCAGCCCCAGCATTTT,CASSRRQGAYQPQHF,TRBV6-5,.,TRBD1,TRBJ1-5
TGTGCCAGCAGTGAACCTAGGGGGACGGGAGAGACCCAGTACTTC,CASSEPRGTGETQYF,TRBV28,.,.,TRBJ2-5
TGTGCCAGTACTAACGGACAGGGAGGAGAGACCCAGTACTTC,CASTNGQGGETQYF,TRBV19,.,TRBD1,TRBJ2-5
TGTGCCAGCAGTGAACAGTCGCCTCCTACAGATACGCAGTATTTT,CASSEQSPPTDTQYF,TRBV6-1,few,.,TRBJ2-3